Presented here are 10 T cell receptor beta chains from one specimen sequenced in a study of spatial heterogeneity in lung cancer. Regarding time point: sample taken at primary tumor resection. One entry per CDR3 protein, called by TCRdb with MiXCR from the 5' RACE reads. The table has fewer than 16,000 distinct CDR3 sequences, just over 3.5% seen once. Sample: normal lung tissue next to the tumor, taken at surgery. The receptor set was obtained from a male donor with early-stage non-small cell lung cancer.

Remarks on this clonotype: For a library built for alpha chains, this beta chain is a stray read; little rests on its size. The chain couples TRBV29-1 to TRBJ2-3; unclear D gene. This CDR3 comprises 11 residues. Germline CDR1 SQVTM, CDR2 ANQGSEA. The germline V and J ends were trimmed by 4 bases and 6 bases, with 8 bases remaining between them. The CDR3 bases are TGCAGCGTTGGATGGTCCGATACGCAGTATTTT. Amino acid sequence: CSVGWSDTQYF.

This clonotype appeared many times. The library was prepared for alpha chains; this beta chain is a stray read, so its frequency means little. The CDR3 coding sequence is TGTGCCAGCAGCCAACGCTCCAATCAGCCCCAGCATTTT. It yields the protein CASSQRSNQPQHF. This chain connects TRBV3-1 to TRBJ1-5; no firm D call. Germline lookup yields CDR1 LGHDT and CDR2 YNNKEL (reference sequence). V was cut by 2 bases and J by 3 bases, with 5 bases left in between. This CDR3 comprises 13 residues.

This clonotype has ten or more counts. This beta chain is a stray read from a library made for alpha chains; its abundance is not meaningful. Here the CDR3 DNA reads TGCAGTGCTAGTTCCCCCACGAACACTGAAGCTTTCTTT. This gives the protein CSASSPTNTEAFF. This sequence joins TRBV20-1 and TRBJ1-1; D ambiguous. The CDR3 is 13 residues long. Trimming stripped 3 bases from V and 1 base from J, with 9 bases between. Germline assignment: CDR1 DFQATT and CDR2 SNEGSKA (reference sequence).

Ten or more counts support this clonotype. Being off target in a library aimed at alpha chains, this beta chain has a size of little meaning. The chain couples TRBV6-2 or TRBV6-3 to TRBJ2-7; D may be TRBD2 (6 bases). Germline values: CDR1 MNHEY, CDR2 SVGEGT. The V end was cut by 3 bases, the J end by 6 bases, with 15 bases between. CDR3 length: 14 residues. CDR3 bases: TGTGCCAGCAGTTATTCCGGGAGAAGATCCGAGCAGTACTTC. Its translation is CASSYSGRRSEQYF.

This clonotype was seen many times. A library made for alpha chains picked up this beta chain off target, so its size means little. The rearrangement uses TRBV6-1 and TRBJ2-1; 8 positions match TRBD2. The CDR3 contains 15 residues. Germline V lookup: CDR1 MNHNS, CDR2 SASEGT. Unmatched junction bases numbered 5, after V lost 4 bases and J lost 3 bases. The CDR3 DNA reads TGTGCCAGCAGTGGGGAGCGGGAGTACTACAATGAGCAGTTCTTC. It encodes CASSGEREYYNEQFF.

The sample holds many counts of this clonotype. Being off target in a library aimed at alpha chains, this beta chain has a size of little meaning. This chain uses TRBV29-1 with TRBJ2-6, with D uncertain. Between the trimmed V and J ends, which lost 4 bases and 3 bases, there was a span of 7 bases. The CDR3 length is 13 residues. The germline V gene has CDR1 SQVTM and CDR2 ANQGSEA. CDR3 amino acids: CSVVLGGANVLTF. For the CDR3, the DNA is TGCAGCGTTGTACTCGGTGGGGCCAACGTCCTGACTTTC. The full variable domain, with the rest looked up from reference TRBV29-1 and TRBJ2-6, is SAVISQKPSRDICQRGTSLTIQCQVDSQVTMMFWYRQQPGQSLTLIATANQGSEATYESGFVIDKFPISRPNLTFSTLTVSNMSPEDSSIYLCSVVLGGANVLTFGAGSRLTVL.

This clonotype was recorded at least ten times. Because this beta chain is a stray read in a library intended to capture alpha chains, its abundance should not be given much weight. V and J are TRBV20-1 and TRBJ1-2; D is undetermined. V was shortened by 1 base and J by 6 bases, with 12 bases between the two germline ends. This CDR3 contains 13 residues. Germline V lookup: CDR1 DFQATT, CDR2 SNEGSKA (reference sequence). The CDR3 reads CSARVASVDGYTF. CDR3 coding DNA: TGCAGTGCTAGAGTAGCGTCAGTTGATGGCTACACCTTC.

At least ten counts were recorded for this clonotype. Since it is a stray read in a library aimed at alpha chains, this beta chain has a size that is not meaningful. The rearrangement uses TRBV7-2 and TRBJ2-7; the D is unclear. V lost 1 base and J 2 bases, leaving 12 bases between the germline ends. The CDR3 is 15 residues long. Germline V gives CDR1 SGHTA, CDR2 FQGNSA. The DNA of the CDR3 is TGTGCCAGCAGCTTAGTTGCCGGAGAGGCCTACGAGCAGTACTTC. It encodes CASSLVAGEAYEQYF. The full variable domain, in which reference TRBV7-2 and TRBJ2-7 provide the parts outside the CDR3, is GAGVSQSPSNKVTEKGKDVELRCDPISGHTALYWYRQSLGQGLEFLIYFQGNSAPDKSGLPSDRFSAERTGGSVSTLTIQRTQQEDSAVYLCASSLVAGEAYEQYFGPGTRLTVT.

This clonotype was recorded many times. Since it is a stray read in a library aimed at alpha chains, this beta chain has a size that is not meaningful. This chain links TRBV7-2 with TRBJ1-6; D uncertain. The CDR3 totals 13 residues. The ends were cut back, 3 bases at V and 8 bases at J, with 8 bases in the middle. Germline CDR1 and CDR2: SGHTA and FQGNSA. CDR3 region: CASSFFDHSPLHF. CDR3 sequence (DNA): TGTGCCAGCAGCTTTTTCGACCATTCACCCCTCCACTTT.

This clonotype was counted many times. Since it is a stray read in a library aimed at alpha chains, this beta chain has a size that is not meaningful. The chain is built from TRBV3-1 and TRBJ1-1; TRBD1 matches 8 bases. Germline lookup yields CDR1 LGHDT and CDR2 YNNKEL (reference sequence). With 1 base clipped from V and 5 bases from J, the junction kept 9 bases outside the gene matches. The CDR3 length is 16 residues. The CDR3 DNA follows: TGTGCCAGCAGCCAAGGGTGGACAGGGATGGGAACTGAAGCTTTCTTT. Translated, it gives CASSQGWTGMGTEAFF.